The following is a T cell receptor beta chain sequence with its context. Its specificity is unknown. Roughly 200 ng DNA, tens of thousands of T cell genomes, went into each sorted-subset replicate PCR. In the original analysis: As immunoSEQ supplied junction-only sequences (without quality scores), filtering differed. Assay: immunoSEQ multiplex PCR; the TCRdb copy retains only in-frame clones and omits some. Clone size and V and J calls were adopted from that table, with D and trimming inferred from the DNA. This repertoire shows 1.4 million to 1.5 million clones, roughly 97% found once; its top ten account for roughly 1.2%. The entry originates in a study of shared clonotypes between healthy human individuals. Study context: Donors consisted of a couple of women and a few men between 18 and 49.

Notes on the study in general: Non-shared clonotypes were found to have lower generation probabilities than the clonotypes that were shared by all four of the sorted-subset donors.

This CDR3 is 15 amino acids long. Germline CDR1 SGHNT, CDR2 YYREEE (reference sequence). Unmatched junction bases numbered 7, after V lost 3 bases and J lost 6 bases. The specimen sequenced was naive CD4+ T cells sorted from blood. The subset denotes: CD45RA+ positively selected. The genes are TRBV5-4 and TRBJ2-1; the match to TRBD2 covers 9 bases. The origin of this receptor is a man aged 30 to 45 in good health. The CDR3 DNA is TGTGCCAGCAGCTCCTTAGCGGGAGATGTCAATGAGCAGTTCTTC. The encoded protein is CASSSLAGDVNEQFF.